A selection of T cell receptor beta chains follows, all from one sample in a study of cytomegalovirus exposure and HLA in healthy donors. The table came from immunoSEQ multiplex PCR; TCRdb's copy has only in-frame clones and leaves some out. The repertoire includes 150,000 to 200,000 clones, roughly 77% of them detected once, and 4% to 5% sits in the top ten. Source material: PBMCs. The receptors derive from a man between 18 and 29 years old in good health and CMV-seropositive. Each CDR3 is given with its conserved first and last residue. D genes are given only for firm matches. The listing skips clone size in some rows; elsewhere it reads once, few, many or a size class.

>TRBJ2-3|-|TRBV5-4|-
CASSSALVASTDTQYF
TGTGCCAGCAGCTCGGCCCTTGTAGCTAGCACAGATACGCAGTATTTT
>TRBJ1-1|-|TRBV29-1|TRBD1
CSNREPTGETEAFF
TGCAGCAACCGAGAGCCGACAGGGGAGACTGAAGCTTTCTTT
>TRBJ2-6|-|TRBV1|-
CTSSLRGHFAAGPLGANVLTF
TGCACCAGCAGCCTGAGAGGTCATTTTGCAGCGGGACCACTTGGGGCCAACGTCCTGACTTTC
>TRBJ1-1|-|TRBV7-9|TRBD1
CASTPWTGTGTEAFF
TGTGCCAGCACTCCCTGGACAGGGACGGGGACTGAAGCTTTCTTT
>TRBJ1-1|-|TRBV12-5|TRBD1
CASGLGQGNTEAFF
TGTGCTAGTGGCCTGGGACAGGGGAACACTGAAGCTTTCTTT
>TRBJ1-2|few|TRBV5-6|-
CASSPDRSYGYTF
TGTGCCAGCAGCCCAGACAGGAGCTATGGCTACACCTTC
>TRBJ1-1|-|TRBV27|TRBD1
CASSSPGTGGINFAEAFF
TGTGCCAGCAGTTCTCCCGGGACAGGAGGGATTAACTTCGCTGAAGCTTTCTTT
>TRBJ1-6|-|TRBV28|-
CASSPRRRRGNSPLHF
TGTGCCAGCAGTCCTCGGCGGAGGAGAGGTAATTCACCCCTCCACTTT
>TRBJ2-3|-|TRBV6-1|-
CASSERLVTDTQYF
TGTGCCAGCAGTGAACGGCTAGTAACAGATACGCAGTATTTT
>TRBJ2-3|-|TRBV9|TRBD1
CASSVSAPGTGMSTDTQYF
TGTGCCAGCAGCGTGAGTGCCCCCGGGACAGGGATGAGCACAGATACGCAGTATTTT
>TRBJ2-2|few|TRBV29-1|-
CSVEVSRTEPNTGELFF
TGCAGCGTTGAAGTGTCCCGGACAGAACCGAACACCGGGGAGCTGTTTTTT
>TRBJ1-6|-|TRBV7-2|-
CASSLTYRADSPLHF
TGTGCCAGCAGCTTAACTTACAGAGCCGATTCACCCCTCCACTTT
>TRBJ2-3|-|TRBV19|-
CASSISPSTDTQYF
TGTGCCAGTAGTATTTCTCCTAGCACAGATACGCAGTATTTT
>TRBJ1-2|-|TRBV6-1|-
CASSEAPRDYGYTF
TGTGCCAGCAGTGAAGCCCCGAGGGACTATGGCTACACCTTC
>TRBJ1-6|-|TRBV9|-
CASGIQGDSPLHF
TGTGCCAGCGGAATACAGGGAGATTCACCCCTCCACTTT
>TRBJ1-2|-|TRBV30|-
CAWSVASFGYTF
TGTGCCTGGAGTGTAGCCTCTTTCGGCTACACCTTC
>TRBJ1-6|-|TRBV28|TRBD1
CASTAPGGSPLHF
TGTGCCAGCACTGCCCCAGGGGGGTCACCCCTCCACTTT
>TRBJ1-1|-|TRBV11-2|-
CASSLGRQGWNTEAFF
TGTGCCAGCAGCTTAGGAAGGCAGGGCTGGAACACTGAAGCTTTCTTT
>TRBJ2-1|-|TRBV4-2|-
CASSQVGLDSNEQFF
TGTGCCAGCAGCCAAGTCGGCCTAGACAGCAATGAGCAGTTCTTC
>TRBJ2-3|-|TRBV29-1|-
CSVEGGELGTDTQYF
TGCAGCGTTGAGGGCGGGGAATTGGGGACAGATACGCAGTATTTT
>TRBJ1-3|once|TRBV9|TRBD1
CASSGTGGSGNTIYF
TGTGCCAGCAGCGGGACAGGGGGCTCTGGAAACACCATATATTTT
>TRBJ2-5|few|TRBV28|-
CASSLGSPQSASQYF
TGTGCCAGCAGTTTGGGTAGCCCTCAGTCCGCGTCCCAGTACTTC
>TRBJ2-1|once|TRBV5-1|TRBD1
CASSTRQGVSEQFF
TGCGCCAGCAGCACCCGACAGGGGGTGAGTGAGCAGTTCTTC
>TRBJ1-5|-|TRBV30|TRBD1
CAWSGGQGRQPQHF
TGTGCCTGGAGTGGAGGACAGGGCCGGCAGCCCCAGCATTTT
>TRBJ1-2|-|TRBV6-5|-
CASRQGKGGYTF
TGTGCCAGCAGACAGGGAAAAGGAGGCTACACCTTC
>TRBJ2-3|once|TRBV28|TRBD2
CASRSVAGGQADTQYF
TGTGCCAGCAGGTCCGTAGCGGGGGGGCAGGCAGATACGCAGTATTTT
>TRBJ1-6|-|TRBV28|-
CASSRGNDSPLHF
TGTGCCAGCTCTAGGGGGAACGATTCACCCCTCCACTTT
>TRBJ1-1|-|TRBV28|TRBD1
CASSSPRTGTGRTEAFF
TGTGCCAGCAGTTCCCCTCGGACGGGGACAGGGCGCACTGAAGCTTTCTTT
>TRBJ2-4|-|TRBV6-1|-
CASSRGLAKNIQYF
TGTGCCAGTAGCAGAGGGCTAGCCAAAAACATTCAGTACTTC
>TRBJ1-6|-|TRBV6-6|-
CASSLGSSYNSPLHF
TGTGCCAGCAGCCTAGGGAGCTCCTATAATTCACCCCTCCACTTT
>TRBJ2-3|-|TRBV18|-
CASSPGVGDTDTQYF
TGTGCCAGCTCACCCGGGGTTGGGGACACAGATACGCAGTATTTT
>TRBJ1-1|-|TRBV15|-
CATSRDSGTEAFF
TGTGCCACCAGCAGAGATTCGGGAACTGAAGCTTTCTTT
>TRBJ2-1|-|TRBV7-9|TRBD2
CASSTSGTYNEQFF
TGTGCCAGCAGCACTAGCGGTACTTACAATGAGCAGTTCTTC
>TRBJ2-3|few|TRBV7-2|-
CASSLDSNAQYF
TGTGCCAGCAGCTTAGACTCGAATGCGCAGTATTTT
>TRBJ2-1|-|TRBV4-1|-
CASSQRTGPNEQFF
TGCGCCAGCAGCCAAAGAACAGGCCCCAATGAGCAGTTCTTC
>TRBJ2-1|-|TRBV11-2|TRBD1
CASSTGGAFGEQFF
TGTGCCAGCAGCACAGGGGGCGCGTTCGGTGAGCAGTTCTTC
>TRBJ1-2|-|TRBV4-1|TRBD1
CASSHSQGLGYGYTF
TGCGCCAGCAGCCACTCACAGGGGTTAGGCTATGGCTACACCTTC
>TRBJ2-4|-|TRBV5-1|TRBD1
CASSLGQGAKSGDIQYF
TGCGCCAGCAGCTTGGGACAGGGGGCAAAGTCTGGGGACATTCAGTACTTC
>TRBJ2-5|-|TRBV7-9|-
CASSRPGGETQYF
TGTGCCAGCAGCCGCCCCGGCGGGGAGACCCAGTACTTC
>TRBJ1-1|-|TRBV6-1|TRBD1
CASSEFGTGGWNTEAFF
TGTGCCAGCAGTGAATTCGGGACAGGGGGATGGAACACTGAAGCTTTCTTT
>TRBJ1-1|few|TRBV4-1|-
CASSQGGVVRNTEAFF
TGCGCCAGCAGTCAAGGGGGGGTCGTGAGGAACACTGAAGCTTTCTTT
>TRBJ2-3|-|TRBV30|-
CAWAGSTDTQYF
TGTGCCTGGGCGGGGAGCACAGATACGCAGTATTTT
>TRBJ2-1|-|TRBV18|-
CASSPESHNEQFF
TGTGCCAGCTCACCAGAGAGTCACAATGAGCAGTTCTTC
>TRBJ2-2|-|TRBV18|TRBD1
CASSSGQGGTGELFF
TGTGCCAGCTCATCGGGACAGGGAGGCACCGGGGAGCTGTTTTTT
>TRBJ2-3|-|TRBV11-3|TRBD2
CASSATSGSPDTQYF
TGTGCCAGCTCTGCCACTAGCGGGAGCCCAGATACGCAGTATTTT
>TRBJ2-5|-|TRBV7-2|-
CASSLVSAAQETQYF
TGTGCCAGCAGCTTAGTAAGCGCAGCCCAAGAGACCCAGTACTTC
>TRBJ1-6|few|TRBV6-5|TRBD1
CASSYSTGGRGSPLHF
TGTGCCAGCAGTTACTCGACAGGGGGACGTGGTTCACCCCTCCACTTT
>TRBJ2-5|-|TRBV7-2|TRBD2
CASSLGGTSGTLLQETQYF
TGTGCCAGCAGCTTAGGGGGGACTAGCGGGACTTTACTTCAAGAGACCCAGTACTTC
>TRBJ1-6|-|TRBV5-4|TRBD1
CASSGRGLGTPLHF
TGTGCCAGCAGCGGAAGGGGGCTGGGAACACCCCTCCACTTT
>TRBJ2-2|-|TRBV5-1|-
CASSFDSLDAGELFF
TGCGCCAGCAGCTTCGACAGTCTCGATGCCGGGGAGCTGTTTTTT
>TRBJ1-6|-|TRBV2|-
CASSSPGTMDSPLHF
TGTGCCAGCAGTTCCCCCGGGACAATGGATTCACCCCTCCACTTT
>TRBJ2-2|few|TRBV2|-
CASISQPNTGELFF
TGTGCCAGCATCTCACAGCCGAACACCGGGGAGCTGTTTTTT
>TRBJ1-1|-|TRBV19|-
CASSAEGGTEAFF
TGTGCCAGTAGTGCGGAGGGGGGGACTGAAGCTTTCTTT
>TRBJ1-2|-|TRBV30|-
CAWSVNLRAVYGYTF
TGTGCCTGGAGTGTAAACCTCAGGGCGGTCTATGGCTACACCTTC
>TRBJ2-3|-|TRBV5-6|-
CASSLVTGWTDTQYF
TGTGCCAGCAGCTTGGTAACAGGGTGGACAGATACGCAGTATTTT
>TRBJ1-1|few|TRBV30|-
CAWKRATEAFF
TGTGCCTGGAAACGAGCGACTGAAGCTTTCTTT
>TRBJ1-1|-|TRBV6-1|-
CASSDWDILLNTEAFF
TGTGCCAGCAGTGACTGGGACATACTACTCAACACTGAAGCTTTCTTT
>TRBJ2-1|-|TRBV29-1|TRBD2
CSVVGTGTSWINEQFF
TGCAGCGTTGTGGGCACCGGGACTAGCTGGATCAATGAGCAGTTCTTC
>TRBJ1-1|-|TRBV2|-
CASSLRPGNTEAFF
TGTGCCAGCAGCCTAAGACCGGGAAACACTGAAGCTTTCTTT
>TRBJ2-1|-|TRBV28|TRBD2
CASSPSGGPYNEQFF
TGTGCCAGCAGTCCAAGCGGGGGGCCCTACAATGAGCAGTTCTTC